The present entry profiles one T cell receptor (beta chain) with its context. The sample belongs to a study of OX40 agonist ivuxolimab in advanced cancers. Turning to the study itself: Anti-PD-1, anti-PD-L1 or anti-CTLA-4 therapy given earlier was allowed, and 30% to 45% had some.

Here immunoSEQ multiplex PCR was the method, and the copy in TCRdb shows in-frame clones only, minus some. Found here are about 93,000 clones, roughly 94% of them singletons; the top ten hold around 2.5%. The receptor was isolated from an adult with an advanced solid tumor such as melanoma, head and neck, liver or kidney cancer. The source was CD4+ or CD8+ T cells sorted from blood, collected in a trial of the OX40 agonist ivuxolimab.

CDR3 coding DNA: TGTGCCAGCAGTTACGAACCGAACACCGGGGAGCTGTTTTTT. This codes for CASSYEPNTGELFF. The chain joins TRBV6-5 to TRBJ2-2; D is unclear. CDR1 and CDR2 (germline): MNHEY, SVGAGI. V was pared by 2 bases and J by 0 bases, with 4 bases between. This CDR3 spans 14 amino acids.